What follows are 2 T cell receptor beta chains derived from one specimen sequenced in a study of T cell responses to AZD1222 COVID-19 vaccine. TCRdb's table, derived via immunoSEQ multiplex PCR, lists solely in-frame clones and lacks some. The sample consists of about 150,000 clones, about 87% of them appearing once. This specimen was peripheral blood, taken 28 days after the second AZD1222 dose. These TCRs come from an adult who received the AZD1222 COVID-19 vaccine.

The CDR3 nucleotides are TGTGCCAGCAGCTCCAGACTAGTTCAAGAGACCCAGTACTTC. It codes for CASSSRLVQETQYF. The rearrangement uses TRBV5-4 and TRBJ2-5; D is possibly TRBD2 (6 bases). The CDR3 contains 14 residues. Trimming cost V 3 bases and J 2 bases, with 11 bases left between them. The germline V gene encodes CDR1 SGHNT and CDR2 YYREEE (reference sequence).

The V call is TRBV18, the J call TRBJ2-4; D is unclear. The CDR3 totals 17 residues. Germline assignment: CDR1 KGHSH and CDR2 LQKENI. The V and J ends lost 2 bases and 7 bases respectively, with 21 bases between them. Written as DNA, the CDR3 is TGTGCCAGCTCACCAACGGTCCGCGGCAGTAAGAGGAACATTCAGTACTTC. Encoded protein: CASSPTVRGSKRNIQYF.